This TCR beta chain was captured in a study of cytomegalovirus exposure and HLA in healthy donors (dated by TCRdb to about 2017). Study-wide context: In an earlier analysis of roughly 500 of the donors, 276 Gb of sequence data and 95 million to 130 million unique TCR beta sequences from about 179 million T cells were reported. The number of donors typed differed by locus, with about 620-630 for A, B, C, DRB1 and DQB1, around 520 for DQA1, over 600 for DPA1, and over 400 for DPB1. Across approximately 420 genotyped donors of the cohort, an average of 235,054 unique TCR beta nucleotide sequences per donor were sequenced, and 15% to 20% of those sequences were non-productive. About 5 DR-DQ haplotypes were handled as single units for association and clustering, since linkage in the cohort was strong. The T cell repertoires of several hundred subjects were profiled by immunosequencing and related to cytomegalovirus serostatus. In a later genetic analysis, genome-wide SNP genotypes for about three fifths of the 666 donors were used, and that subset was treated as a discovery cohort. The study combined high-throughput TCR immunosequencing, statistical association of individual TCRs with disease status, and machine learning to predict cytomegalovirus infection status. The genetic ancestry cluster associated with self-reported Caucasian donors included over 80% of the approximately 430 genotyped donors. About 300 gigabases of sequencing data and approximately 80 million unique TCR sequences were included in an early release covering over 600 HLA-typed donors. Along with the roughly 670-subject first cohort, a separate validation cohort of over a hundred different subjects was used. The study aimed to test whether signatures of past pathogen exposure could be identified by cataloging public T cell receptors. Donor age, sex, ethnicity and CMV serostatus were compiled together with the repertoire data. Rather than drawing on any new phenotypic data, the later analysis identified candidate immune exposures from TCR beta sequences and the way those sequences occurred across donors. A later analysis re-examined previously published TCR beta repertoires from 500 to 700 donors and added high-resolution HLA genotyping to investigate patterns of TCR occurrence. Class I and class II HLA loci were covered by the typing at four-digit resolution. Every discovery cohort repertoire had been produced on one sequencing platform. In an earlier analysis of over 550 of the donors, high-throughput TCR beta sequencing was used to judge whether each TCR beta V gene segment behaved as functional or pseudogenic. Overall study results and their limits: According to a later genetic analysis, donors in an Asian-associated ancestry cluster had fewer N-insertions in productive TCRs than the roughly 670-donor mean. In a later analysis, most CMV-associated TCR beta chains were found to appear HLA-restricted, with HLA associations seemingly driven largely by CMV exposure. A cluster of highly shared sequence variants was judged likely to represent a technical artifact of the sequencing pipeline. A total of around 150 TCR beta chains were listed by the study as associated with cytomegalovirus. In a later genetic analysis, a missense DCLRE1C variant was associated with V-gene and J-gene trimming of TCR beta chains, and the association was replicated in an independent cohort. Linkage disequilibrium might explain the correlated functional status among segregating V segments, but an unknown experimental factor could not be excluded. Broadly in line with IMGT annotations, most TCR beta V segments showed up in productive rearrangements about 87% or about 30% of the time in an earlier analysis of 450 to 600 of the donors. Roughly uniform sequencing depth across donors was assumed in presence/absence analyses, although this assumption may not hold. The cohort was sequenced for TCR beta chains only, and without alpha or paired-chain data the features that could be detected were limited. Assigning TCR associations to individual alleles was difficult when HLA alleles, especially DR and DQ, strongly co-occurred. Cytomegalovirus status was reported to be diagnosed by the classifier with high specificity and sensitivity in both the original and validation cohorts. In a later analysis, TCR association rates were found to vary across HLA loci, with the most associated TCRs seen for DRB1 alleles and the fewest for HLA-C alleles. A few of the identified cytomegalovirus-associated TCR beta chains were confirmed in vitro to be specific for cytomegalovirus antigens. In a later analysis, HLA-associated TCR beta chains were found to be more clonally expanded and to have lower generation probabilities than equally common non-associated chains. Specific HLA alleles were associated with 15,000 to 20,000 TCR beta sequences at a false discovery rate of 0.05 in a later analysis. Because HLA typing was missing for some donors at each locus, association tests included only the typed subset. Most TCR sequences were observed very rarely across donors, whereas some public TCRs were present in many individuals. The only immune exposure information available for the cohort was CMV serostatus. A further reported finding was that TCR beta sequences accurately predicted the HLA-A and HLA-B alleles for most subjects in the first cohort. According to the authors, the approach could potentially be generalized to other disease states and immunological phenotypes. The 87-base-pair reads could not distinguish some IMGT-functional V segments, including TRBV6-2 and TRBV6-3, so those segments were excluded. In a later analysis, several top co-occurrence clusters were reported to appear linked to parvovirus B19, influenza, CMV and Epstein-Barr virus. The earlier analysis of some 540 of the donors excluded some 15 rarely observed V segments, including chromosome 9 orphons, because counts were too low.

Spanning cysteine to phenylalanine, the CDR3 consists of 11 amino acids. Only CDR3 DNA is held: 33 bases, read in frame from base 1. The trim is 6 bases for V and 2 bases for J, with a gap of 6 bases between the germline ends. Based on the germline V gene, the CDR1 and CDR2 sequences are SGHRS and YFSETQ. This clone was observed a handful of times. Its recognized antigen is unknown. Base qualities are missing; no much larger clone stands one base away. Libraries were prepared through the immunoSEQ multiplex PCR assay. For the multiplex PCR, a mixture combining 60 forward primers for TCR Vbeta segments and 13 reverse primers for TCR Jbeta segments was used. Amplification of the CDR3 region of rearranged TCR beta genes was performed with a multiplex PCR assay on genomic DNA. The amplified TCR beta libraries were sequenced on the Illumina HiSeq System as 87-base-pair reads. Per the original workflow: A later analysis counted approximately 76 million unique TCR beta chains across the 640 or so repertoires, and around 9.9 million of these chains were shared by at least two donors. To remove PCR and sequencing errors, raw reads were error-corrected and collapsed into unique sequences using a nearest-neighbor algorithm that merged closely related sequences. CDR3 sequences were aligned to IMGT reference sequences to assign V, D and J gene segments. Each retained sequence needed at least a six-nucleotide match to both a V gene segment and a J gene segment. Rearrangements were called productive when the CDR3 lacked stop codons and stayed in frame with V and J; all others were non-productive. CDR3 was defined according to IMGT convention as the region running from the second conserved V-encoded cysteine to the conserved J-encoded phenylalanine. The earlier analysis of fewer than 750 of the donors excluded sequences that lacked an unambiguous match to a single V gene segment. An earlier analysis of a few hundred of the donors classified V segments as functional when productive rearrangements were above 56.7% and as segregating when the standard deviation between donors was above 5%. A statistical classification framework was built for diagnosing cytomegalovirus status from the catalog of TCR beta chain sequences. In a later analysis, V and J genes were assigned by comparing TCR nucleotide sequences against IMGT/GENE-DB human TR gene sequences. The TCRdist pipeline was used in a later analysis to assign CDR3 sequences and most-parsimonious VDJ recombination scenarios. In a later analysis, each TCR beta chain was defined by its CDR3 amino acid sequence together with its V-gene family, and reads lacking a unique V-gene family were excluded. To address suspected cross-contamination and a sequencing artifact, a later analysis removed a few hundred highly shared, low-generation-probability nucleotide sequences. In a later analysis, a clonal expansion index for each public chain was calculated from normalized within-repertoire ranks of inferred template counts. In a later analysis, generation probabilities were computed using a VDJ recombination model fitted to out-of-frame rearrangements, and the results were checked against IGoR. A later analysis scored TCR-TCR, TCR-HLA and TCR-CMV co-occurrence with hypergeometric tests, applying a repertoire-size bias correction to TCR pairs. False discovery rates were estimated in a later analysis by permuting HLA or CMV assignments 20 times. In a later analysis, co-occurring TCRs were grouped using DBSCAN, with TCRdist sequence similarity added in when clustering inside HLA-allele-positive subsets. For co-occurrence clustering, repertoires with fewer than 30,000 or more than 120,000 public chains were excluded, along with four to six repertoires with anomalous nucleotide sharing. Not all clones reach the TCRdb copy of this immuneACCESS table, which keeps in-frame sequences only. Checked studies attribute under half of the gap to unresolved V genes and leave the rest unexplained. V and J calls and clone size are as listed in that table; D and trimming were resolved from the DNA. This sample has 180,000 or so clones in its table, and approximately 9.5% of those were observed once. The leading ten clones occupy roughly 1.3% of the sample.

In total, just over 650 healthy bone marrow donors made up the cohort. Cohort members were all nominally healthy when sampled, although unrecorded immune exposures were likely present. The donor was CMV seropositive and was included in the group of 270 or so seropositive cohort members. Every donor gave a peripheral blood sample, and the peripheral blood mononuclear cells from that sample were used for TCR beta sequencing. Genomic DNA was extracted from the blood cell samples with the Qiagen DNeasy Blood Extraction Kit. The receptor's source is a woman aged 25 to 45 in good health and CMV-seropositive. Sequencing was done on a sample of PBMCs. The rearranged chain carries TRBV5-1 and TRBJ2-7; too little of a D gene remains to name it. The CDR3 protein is CASTFPYEQYF. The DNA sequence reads TGCGCCAGCACATTCCCCTACGAGCAGTACTTC.